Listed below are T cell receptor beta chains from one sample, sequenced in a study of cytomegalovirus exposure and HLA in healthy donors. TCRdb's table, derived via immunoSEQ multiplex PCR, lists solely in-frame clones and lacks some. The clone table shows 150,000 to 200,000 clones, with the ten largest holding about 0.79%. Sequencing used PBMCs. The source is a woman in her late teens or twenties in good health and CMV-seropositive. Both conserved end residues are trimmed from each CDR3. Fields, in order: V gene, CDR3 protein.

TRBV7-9	ATGETSGSHGQY
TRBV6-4	ASSKGQGTDTQY
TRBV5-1	ASSHTGWAQETQY
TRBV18	ASSGEVTGELF
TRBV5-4	ASRAGTTHLNTQY
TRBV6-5	ASSLTGETNEKLF
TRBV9	ASSVEELGLTDTQY
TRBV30	AWSPSGYRTGELF
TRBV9	ASSVDGDQPQH
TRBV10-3	AISDGLAATDTQY
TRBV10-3	AISEPRGNEQF
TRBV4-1	ASSQEGGDTQY
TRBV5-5	ASSLSLAAYNEQF
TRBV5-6	ANLAGIPPYEQY
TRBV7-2	ASRERNRRNSPLH
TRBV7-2	ASLLRTSSHNEQF
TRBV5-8	ASSIGQGLNTGELF
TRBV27	ASSSGLAGTKNIQY
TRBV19	ASNKPSGSYNEQF
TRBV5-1	ASSVGLAGHEQY
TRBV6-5	ASSPTGGTEAF
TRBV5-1	ASSSGEKHTEAF
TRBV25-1	ASSDPRRAQETQY
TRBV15	ATSGYPKREKTDTQY
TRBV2	ASSEGGEEQF
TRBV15	ATSIDRSNQPQH
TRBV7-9	ASTPLLDRGLQETQY
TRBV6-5	ASSRSERVRETQY
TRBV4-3	ASSPFAGPSGANVLT
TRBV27	ASSRDIYYEQY
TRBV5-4	ASSSTSGGARETQY
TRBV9	ASSVDRGRETQY
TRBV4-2	ASSGQGETLETQY
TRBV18	ASSPDRFETEAF
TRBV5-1	ASSLKPATEAF
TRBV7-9	ASSSTGGSYEQY
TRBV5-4	ASSPRGLAGTDTQY
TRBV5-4	ASSLSGGRAGADTQY
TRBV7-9	ASSLGVAGGPGTGELF
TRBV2	ASSETTVNYGYT
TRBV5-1	ASSLLTGGLNEQF
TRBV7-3	ASSIGLGGTGELF
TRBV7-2	ASSLADWGGRAEDTQY
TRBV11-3	ASSLGGGGEAF
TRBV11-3	ASSPSAAVMSNEQF
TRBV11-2	ASSQDRNYGYT
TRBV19	ASSVGQGATAEAF
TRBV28	ASSPHYGEQY